The present T cell receptor beta chain was sequenced within a study of OX40 agonist ivuxolimab in advanced cancers. Study-level background: A partial response was reached by three patients: one with hepatocellular carcinoma and two with cutaneous melanoma.

This clone came up a few times. The CDR3 has 22 residues. Looked up from germline, CDR1 is SGHRS and CDR2 is YFSETQ. V shed 2 bases and J shed 2 bases, with 33 bases lying between them. Using immunoSEQ multiplex PCR, the repertoire was profiled, and TCRdb retains in-frame clones only, with some absent. The sample carries approximately 70,000 clones, 82% recorded once. The source of this sequence is an adult with an advanced solid tumor such as melanoma, head and neck, liver or kidney cancer. The material was CD4+ or CD8+ T cells sorted from blood, obtained in a trial of the OX40 agonist ivuxolimab. The chain employs TRBV5-1 and TRBJ2-3; D is perhaps TRBD2 (5 bases). CDR3 DNA: TGCGCCAGCAGCTTCGGAGGTCTAGGGCGAAGGACCCGAGGAAATAACACAGATACGCAGTATTTT. This codes for CASSFGGLGRRTRGNNTDTQYF.